This TCR beta chain was sequenced for a study of shared clonotypes between healthy human individuals. The CDR3 loop spans 13 amino acids. The V and J ends lost 8 bases and 5 bases respectively, with 12 bases between them. Germline V gene lookup returns CDR1 MGHRA and CDR2 YSYEKL. TCRdb's table, derived via immunoSEQ multiplex PCR, lists solely in-frame clones and lacks some. The data contain 2 million to 3 million clones, 80% to 95% of them singletons. Input material: naive CD4+ T cells from PBMCs. Subset denoted: CD45RA+ positively selected. The clonotype comes from a young man in good health. Some clones in this sample may be carry-over from other donors' samples. The chain has TRBV4-1 and TRBJ1-4, with D possibly matching TRBD1 (5 bases). The CDR3 spells CASGAVRNEKLFF. The CDR3 region has the DNA TGCGCCAGCGGGGCAGTTAGAAATGAAAAACTGTTTTTT.